A single sample is the source of the 18 T cell receptor beta chains below, sequenced in a study of shared clonotypes between healthy human individuals. Sequenced by immunoSEQ multiplex PCR; TCRdb stores in-frame clones only, minus some. Of around 1.1 million clones listed, about 84% are singletons. The sequencing sample was made of memory CD4+ T cells from PBMCs. Subset in this sample: CD45RA-negative fraction. These TCRs come from a man between 18 and 29 years old in good health. Some clones in this sample may be carry-over from other donors' samples.

On this clone: A much larger clone differs from this one at a single base, so this may be a read error. V and J are TRBV5-1 and TRBJ1-3; D not certain. The V gene's germline CDR1 is SGHRS and CDR2 YFSETQ. This CDR3 has 15 amino acids. The CDR3 sequence is CASSLEPTSGSTIYF. The CDR3 nucleotides are TGCGCCAGCAGCTTGGAGCCGACATCTGGAAGCACCATATATTTT.

The rearrangement uses TRBV7-3 and TRBJ2-5, with unresolved D. Germline CDR1 SGHTA, CDR2 FQGTGA. The ends were cut back, 5 bases at V and 5 bases at J, with 12 bases in the middle. The CDR3 loop spans 13 amino acids. Here the CDR3 DNA reads TGTGCCAGCAGCCGACTTGCGACGGAGACCCAGTACTTC. Translated: CASSRLATETQYF.

This chain uses TRBV19 with TRBJ1-5, with 8 nucleotides matching TRBD1. The junction had 5 bases not matched to a gene; V was cut back by 6 bases and J by 1 base. The CDR3 runs 15 residues. Germline V gene lookup returns CDR1 LNHDA and CDR2 SQIVND (reference sequence). In DNA, the CDR3 is TGTGCCAGTAGGCAACAGGGGGGGAGCAATCAGCCCCAGCATTTT. It is translated as CASRQQGGSNQPQHF.

The chain employs TRBV19 and TRBJ2-1, with 7 bases lining up with TRBD2. Looked up from germline, CDR1 is LNHDA and CDR2 is SQIVND (reference sequence). V was pared by 3 bases and J by 3 bases, with 11 bases of the junction left unmatched. The CDR3 consists of 17 residues. The CDR3 loop is CASSIGGFSGYYNEQFF. CDR3 DNA sequence: TGTGCCAGTAGTATCGGGGGGTTTAGCGGGTACTACAATGAGCAGTTCTTC.

V and J are TRBV9 and TRBJ2-5; D is unresolved. The germline V and J ends were trimmed by 4 bases and 2 bases, with 12 bases remaining between them. The CDR3 sequence is 14 residues long. Germline loops: CDR1 SGDLS, CDR2 YYNGEE. The chain's CDR3 is CASSRDIGQETQYF. The CDR3 region has the DNA TGTGCCAGCAGCCGAGACATCGGGCAAGAGACCCAGTACTTC.

V gene TRBV27 combines with J gene TRBJ2-7; 8 nucleotides align to TRBD1. Germline CDR1 is MNHEY and CDR2 is SMNVEV (reference sequence). CDR3 size: 15 residues. V shed 5 bases, J shed 0 bases, and the junction held 6 bases outside the gene matches. For the CDR3, the DNA is TGTGCCAGCAGTCTTGACAGGGGTCTCTCCTACGAGCAGTACTTC. This translates into CASSLDRGLSYEQYF.

V and J are TRBV6-5 and TRBJ1-1; D remains unclear. This CDR3 comprises 14 residues. Trimming shortened V by 5 bases and J by 2 bases, and 12 bases separated the two germline ends. The germline V gene has CDR1 MNHEY and CDR2 SVGAGI. The CDR3 DNA reads TGTGCCAGCAGTCCTGGTGGCTTCAACACTGAAGCTTTCTTT. This translates into CASSPGGFNTEAFF.

In its sample, this clone was seen once. V is TRBV4-2 and J is TRBJ2-1; 14 bases are a match to TRBD2. J gave up 6 bases and V 0 bases, and 1 base lay outside the gene matches. CDR1 and CDR2 from the germline V gene are LGHNA and YNFKEQ. CDR3 length equals 16 residues. CDR3 DNA: TGTGCCAGCAGCCAAGAGGGACTAGCGGGAGTCAATGAGCAGTTCTTC. Its translation: CASSQEGLAGVNEQFF.

The chain joins TRBV28 to TRBJ1-3; the match to TRBD1 covers 7 bases. V gave up 7 bases and J gave up 1 base; unmatched junction bases: 7. This CDR3 is built from 15 residues. Germline CDR1 reads MDHEN; CDR2 reads SYDVKM. The CDR3 protein is CASNPTGVSGNTIYF. The DNA for the CDR3 is TGTGCCAGCAATCCTACAGGGGTATCTGGAAACACCATATATTTT.

The chain links TRBV5-4 to TRBJ1-1, with a weak D call TRBD1 (6 bases). V was pared by 0 bases and J by 1 base, with 7 bases between. The germline V gene has CDR1 SGHNT and CDR2 YYREEE (reference sequence). This CDR3 contains 14 residues. DNA for the CDR3: TGTGCCAGCAGCTTGGTAGGGGGGAACACTGAAGCTTTCTTT. This translates into CASSLVGGNTEAFF.

The chain is built from TRBV10-3 and TRBJ2-6; D is unresolved. Germline CDR1 reads ENHRY; CDR2 reads SYGVKD. CDR3 size: 15 residues. Trimming stripped 2 bases from V and 4 bases from J, with 9 bases between. Here the CDR3 reads CAISEGLEGANVLTF. The CDR3 DNA follows: TGTGCCATCAGTGAGGGGTTAGAAGGGGCCAACGTCCTGACTTTC.

The chain combines TRBV5-1 with TRBJ1-5; D is unresolved. This CDR3 is built from 15 residues. The V end was cut by 1 base, the J end by 3 bases, with 11 bases between. CDR1 is SGHRS, CDR2 YFSETQ, per germline. CDR3 DNA sequence: TGCGCCAGCAGCTTGAGAACCACCAACAATCAGCCCCAGCATTTT. Encoded protein: CASSLRTTNNQPQHF.

This chain uses TRBV19 with TRBJ2-1; 11 bases map to TRBD2. Germline assignment: CDR1 LNHDA and CDR2 SQIVND (reference sequence). The CDR3 has 15 amino acids. V was clipped by 10 bases and J by 7 bases; unmatched bases: 12. The CDR3 protein is CATSSGRAWQNEQFF. The CDR3 bases are TGTGCCACCAGTAGCGGGAGGGCCTGGCAGAATGAGCAGTTCTTC.

This rearrangement joins TRBV28 to TRBJ2-7; TRBD2 is a possible D gene (6 bases). Germline V gene data show CDR1 as MDHEN and CDR2 as SYDVKM. V shed 2 bases and J shed 0 bases, with 11 bases lying between them. The CDR3 totals 15 residues. CDR3 sequence (DNA): TGTGCCAGCAGTTTAGGCAGGGAGGACTCCTACGAGCAGTACTTC. Residues: CASSLGREDSYEQYF.

The chain links TRBV7-8 to TRBJ2-3; 8 bases fit TRBD2. This CDR3 is 17 amino acids long. Germline V CDR1 and CDR2: SGHVS, FQNEAQ. Losses at the gene ends were 0 bases for V and 0 bases for J; bases not matched to a gene: 5. This chain's CDR3 is CASSLARASGSTDTQYF. CDR3 DNA sequence: TGTGCCAGCAGCTTAGCGCGGGCTAGCGGGAGCACAGATACGCAGTATTTT.

The chain uses TRBV7-6 and TRBJ2-1; 8 bases align to TRBD2. The CDR3 extends over 15 amino acids. Germline V gene lookup returns CDR1 SGHVS and CDR2 FNYEAQ. The junction had 3 bases not matched to a gene; V was cut back by 2 bases and J by 3 bases. CDR3 in amino acids: CASSLLGLVYNEQFF. The CDR3 DNA follows: TGTGCCAGCAGCTTATTGGGACTAGTCTACAATGAGCAGTTCTTC.

This chain connects TRBV6-5 to TRBJ1-6; D may be TRBD1 (5 bases). The V gene lost 2 bases and the J gene lost 6 bases, with 11 bases spanning the gap. The CDR3 totals 15 residues. CDR1 and CDR2 (germline): MNHEY, SVGAGI. CDR3 amino acids: CASSYRRDGNSPLHF. The DNA for the CDR3 is TGTGCCAGCAGTTACCGGAGGGACGGTAATTCACCCCTCCACTTT.

The gene calls are TRBV6-1 and TRBJ1-2; tentatively, D is TRBD1 (6 bases). V was pared by 0 bases and J by 7 bases, with 12 bases between. Germline V gene lookup returns CDR1 MNHNS and CDR2 SASEGT. This CDR3 has 14 amino acids. CDR3 bases: TGTGCCAGCAGTGAAGCAGGGGGAAGCGTTGGCTACACCTTC. It is translated as CASSEAGGSVGYTF.